The 11 T cell receptor beta chains reported below all come from one sample, sequenced in a study of early T cells in non-severe SARS-CoV-2 infection. A single record per CDR3 protein comes from TCRdb applying MiXCR to the 5' RACE reads. The sample contains roughly 110,000 distinct CDR3 sequences, around 10% of which appear only once. The sample consisted of whole blood. These receptors came from an adult who was a healthcare worker with PCR-confirmed SARS-CoV-2 infection or an uninfected control (not recorded which).

This rearrangement joins TRBV4-1 to TRBJ1-2; D unclear. V was trimmed by 0 bases and J by 7 bases, leaving 9 bases between them. Germline CDR1 and CDR2: MGHRA and YSYEKL. The length of the CDR3 is 13 residues. DNA for the CDR3: TGCGCCAGCAGCCAAGATCCTTTCTCTGGCTACACCTTC. Amino acid sequence: CASSQDPFSGYTF.

Only a few counts were recorded for this clonotype. The chain is built from TRBV29-1 and TRBJ2-7; TRBD1 aligns across 8 bases. The germline V gene encodes CDR1 SQVTM and CDR2 ANQGSEA. Unmatched junction bases numbered 10, after V lost 7 bases and J lost 5 bases. The CDR3 covers 13 residues. Here the CDR3 reads CSAGQGVRDEQYF. The CDR3 DNA follows: TGCAGCGCAGGACAGGGCGTACGGGACGAGCAGTACTTC.

This chain joins TRBV13 and TRBJ1-3, with TRBD1 as a possible D gene (6 bases). V lost 3 bases and J lost 7, with 13 bases in between. The CDR3 spans 14 residues. CDR1 and CDR2 from the germline V gene are PRHDT and FYEKMQ (reference sequence). The CDR3 protein is CASSLGRRGNTIYF. For the CDR3, the DNA is TGTGCCAGCAGCTTGGGCCGAAGGGGGAACACCATATATTTT.

This clonotype was seen a handful of times. The genes are TRBV28 and TRBJ2-7; D uncertain. V dropped 2 bases and J dropped 5 bases, with 10 bases sitting between them. CDR3 size: 13 residues. Germline V CDR1 and CDR2: MDHEN, SYDVKM. The CDR3 loop reads CASSLRFPNEQYF. As DNA, the CDR3 is TGTGCCAGCAGTTTAAGGTTTCCAAACGAGCAGTACTTC.

The J gene is TRBJ1-1, the V gene TRBV7-9; the D gene is possibly TRBD1 (6 bases). Germline loops: CDR1 SEHNR, CDR2 FQNEAQ (reference sequence). This CDR3 comprises 15 residues. V was cut by 6 bases and J by 5 bases, with 19 bases left in between. The chain's CDR3 is CASRPMRGPPTEAFF. The CDR3 DNA sequence: TGTGCCAGCAGACCAATGCGGGGGCCCCCTACTGAAGCTTTCTTT.

This clonotype came up many times. This chain connects TRBV5-6 to TRBJ2-1, with D maybe TRBD1 (6 bases). V lost 2 bases and J 4 bases, leaving 10 bases between the germline ends. The CDR3 is made up of 14 amino acids. Germline CDR1 and CDR2: SGHDT and YYEEEE. In DNA form, the CDR3 reads TGTGCCAGCAGCTTTGGACAGCCATACAATGAGCAGTTCTTC. This translates into CASSFGQPYNEQFF.

This clonotype was recorded a few times. CDR3 protein: CASSNREYGYTF. The DNA for the CDR3 is TGTGCCAGCAGTAACCGGGAGTATGGCTACACCTTC. This sequence joins TRBV6-2 or TRBV6-3 and TRBJ1-2; no definite D call. The V and J ends lost 5 bases and 5 bases respectively, with 9 bases between them. Looked up from germline, CDR1 is MNHEY and CDR2 is SVGEGT. The CDR3 is 12 residues long.

This clonotype occurred many times. The chain couples TRBV18 to TRBJ2-7; 8 nucleotides line up with TRBD1. Per germline, CDR1 KGHSH and CDR2 LQKENI. V lost 1 base and J lost 5; bases outside the gene matches: 7. This CDR3 comprises 15 residues. CDR3 protein: CASSPLGQGRDEQYF. The CDR3 DNA is TGTGCCAGCTCACCACTCGGACAGGGTCGCGACGAGCAGTACTTC.

This clonotype came up many times. The chain couples TRBV12-3 or TRBV12-4 to TRBJ2-6; a weak D match, TRBD2 (7 bases). V lost 6 bases to trimming and J lost 0 bases, with 15 bases between them. CDR3 length: 17 amino acids. CDR3 nucleotides: TGTGCCAGCAGCCTCGTCGGGGGGCCCTCTGGGGCCAACGTCCTGACTTTC. Protein: CASSLVGGPSGANVLTF.

This clonotype has a count of ten or more. V gene TRBV7-2 combines with J gene TRBJ2-3, with 7 bases aligning to TRBD2. The CDR3 runs to 16 residues. Germline V gene lookup returns CDR1 SGHTA and CDR2 FQGNSA. V was clipped by 9 bases and J by 0 bases; unmatched bases: 12. DNA of the CDR3: TGTGCCAGTAAGCGGGGAACCTATCTCAGCACAGATACGCAGTATTTT. This gives the protein CASKRGTYLSTDTQYF.

This clonotype was recorded many times. The chain carries TRBV5-4 and TRBJ2-7; D call uncertain. Germline assignment: CDR1 SGHNT and CDR2 YYREEE (reference sequence). Deletions cut 4 bases from V and 2 bases from J, with 13 bases between. The CDR3 totals 14 residues. For the CDR3, the DNA is TGTGCCAGCAGCCCCACTGGACGGCCCTACGAGCAGTACTTC. It yields the protein CASSPTGRPYEQYF.